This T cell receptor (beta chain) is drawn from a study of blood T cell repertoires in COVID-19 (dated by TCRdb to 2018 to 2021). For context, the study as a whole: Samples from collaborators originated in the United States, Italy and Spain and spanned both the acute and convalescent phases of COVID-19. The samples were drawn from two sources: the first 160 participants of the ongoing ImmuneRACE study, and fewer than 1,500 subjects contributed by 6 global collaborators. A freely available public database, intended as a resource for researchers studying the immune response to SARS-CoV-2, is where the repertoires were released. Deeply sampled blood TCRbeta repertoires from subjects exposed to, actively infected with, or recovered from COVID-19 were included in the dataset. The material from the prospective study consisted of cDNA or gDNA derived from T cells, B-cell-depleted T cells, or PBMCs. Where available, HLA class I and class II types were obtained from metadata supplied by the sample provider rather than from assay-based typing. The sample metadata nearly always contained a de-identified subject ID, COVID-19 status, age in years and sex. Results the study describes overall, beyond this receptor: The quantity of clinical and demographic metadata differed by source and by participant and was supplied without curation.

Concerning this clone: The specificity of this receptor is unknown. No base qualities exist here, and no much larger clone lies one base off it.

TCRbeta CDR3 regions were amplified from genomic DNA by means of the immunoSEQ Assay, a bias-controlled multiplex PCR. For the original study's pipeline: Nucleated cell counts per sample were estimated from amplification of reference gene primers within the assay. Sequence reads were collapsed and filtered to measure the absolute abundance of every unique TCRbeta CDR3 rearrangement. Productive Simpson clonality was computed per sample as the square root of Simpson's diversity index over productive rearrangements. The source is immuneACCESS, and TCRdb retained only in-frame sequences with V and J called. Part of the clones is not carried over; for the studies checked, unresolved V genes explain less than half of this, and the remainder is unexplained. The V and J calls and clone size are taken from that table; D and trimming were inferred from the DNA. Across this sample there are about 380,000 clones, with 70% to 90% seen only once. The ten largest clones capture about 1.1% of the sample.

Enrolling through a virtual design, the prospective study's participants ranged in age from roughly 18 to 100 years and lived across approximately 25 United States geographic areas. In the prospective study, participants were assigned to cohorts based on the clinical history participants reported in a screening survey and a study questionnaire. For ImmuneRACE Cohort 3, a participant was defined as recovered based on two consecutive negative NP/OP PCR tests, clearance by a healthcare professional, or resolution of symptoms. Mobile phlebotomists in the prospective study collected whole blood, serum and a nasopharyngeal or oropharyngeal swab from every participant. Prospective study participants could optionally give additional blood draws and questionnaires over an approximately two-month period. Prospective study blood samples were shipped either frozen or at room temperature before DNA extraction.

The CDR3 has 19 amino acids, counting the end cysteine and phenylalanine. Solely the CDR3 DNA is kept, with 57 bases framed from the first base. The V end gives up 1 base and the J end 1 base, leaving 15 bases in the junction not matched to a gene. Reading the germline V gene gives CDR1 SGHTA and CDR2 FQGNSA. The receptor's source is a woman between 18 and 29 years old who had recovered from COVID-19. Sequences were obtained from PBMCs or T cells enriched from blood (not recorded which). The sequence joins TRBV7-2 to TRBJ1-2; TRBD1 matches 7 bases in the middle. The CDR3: CASSLVLPGQMSSNYGYTF. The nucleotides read TGTGCCAGCAGCTTAGTTTTGCCGGGACAGATGTCGAGTAACTATGGCTACACCTTC.